This entry lists 29 T cell receptor beta chains sequenced from one sample in a study of CD8 T cells in Susac syndrome. RNA was extracted with the RNeasy kit, and a quantity of roughly 0.5 to 1 ug was reverse transcribed using random hexamers. TCRdb independently ran MiXCR on the immunoSEQ multiplex PCR reads; one entry per CDR3 protein. The data show approximately 120,000 distinct CDR3 sequences, with 90% to 95% seen just once and more than 0.25% held by the top ten. What was sequenced was CD8+ T cells from PBMCs. Receptor source: a human donor with multiple sclerosis.

The V gene is TRBV20-1, the J gene TRBJ2-5, with 16 bases that match TRBD2. The junction had 8 bases not matched to a gene; V was cut back by 6 bases and J by 1 base. Germline values: CDR1 DFQATT, CDR2 SNEGSKA (reference sequence). The length of the CDR3 is 17 residues. The CDR3 loop is CSAVGLAGGNLQETQYF. DNA for the CDR3: TGCAGTGCCGTGGGACTAGCGGGGGGGAACCTCCAAGAGACCCAGTACTTC.

V usage is TRBV28 and J usage is TRBJ2-7, with D tentatively TRBD1 (7 bases). Germline CDR1 MDHEN, CDR2 SYDVKM. V was pared by 1 base and J by 1 base, with 17 bases between. The CDR3 extends over 17 amino acids. Here the CDR3 DNA reads TGTGCCAGCAGTTTATCGGGCCGGGACAGCGGGTCCTACGAGCAGTACTTC. Its protein is CASSLSGRDSGSYEQYF.

This chain uses TRBV24-1 with TRBJ2-1, with TRBD1 matching over 7 bases. The CDR3 runs to 20 residues. The germline CDR1 and CDR2 sequences are KGHDR and SFDVKD. The V segment lost 1 base and the J segment 4 bases; nucleotides outside the gene matches: 18. DNA of the CDR3: TGTGCCACCAGTGATTTAACTCCGGGACAGAGATCATACTCTTACAATGAGCAGTTCTTC. Translated: CATSDLTPGQRSYSYNEQFF.

The chain uses TRBV4-1 and TRBJ2-3; possibly TRBD1 for D (6 bases). This CDR3 comprises 15 residues. V dropped 0 bases and J dropped 5 bases, with 12 bases sitting between them. Germline assignment: CDR1 MGHRA and CDR2 YSYEKL. CDR3 residues: CASSQERQGKDTQYF. Here the CDR3 DNA reads TGCGCCAGCAGCCAAGAGAGGCAGGGGAAAGATACGCAGTATTTT.

This rearrangement joins TRBV27 to TRBJ2-1; no clear D. The V gene's germline CDR1 is MNHEY and CDR2 SMNVEV (reference sequence). The length of the CDR3 is 15 residues. V lost 6 bases, J lost 0 bases, and 12 bases lay in between. The CDR3 loop is CASSVAQSSYNEQFF. The CDR3 region has the DNA TGTGCCAGCAGCGTGGCGCAGAGCTCCTACAATGAGCAGTTCTTC.

The chain combines TRBV29-1 with TRBJ2-1; D may be TRBD2 (7 bases). CDR1 is SQVTM, CDR2 ANQGSEA, per germline. CDR3 size: 11 residues. V shed 4 bases and J shed 9 bases, with 10 bases lying between them. For the CDR3, the DNA is TGCAGCGTTGTAGGGGGGGGTGAGCAGTTCTTC. This codes for CSVVGGGEQFF.

A few counts support this clonotype. This rearrangement joins TRBV27 to TRBJ2-2; TRBD1 matches at 7 bases. After removal of 8 bases from V and 0 bases from J, the junction contained 3 bases not matched to a gene. The CDR3 extends over 14 amino acids. Germline CDR1 MNHEY, CDR2 SMNVEV (reference sequence). DNA for the CDR3: TGTGCCAGCTCACAGGGGACGAACACCGGGGAGCTGTTTTTT. Its translation: CASSQGTNTGELFF.

The gene calls are TRBV6-6 and TRBJ1-6, with D possibly being TRBD1 (5 bases). The CDR3 contains 11 residues. The V gene's germline CDR1 is MNHNY and CDR2 SVGAGI (reference sequence). The CDR3 loop is CGAGTYSPLHF. Here the CDR3 DNA reads TGTGGTGCAGGGACGTATTCACCCCTCCACTTT.

The chain uses TRBV7-8 and TRBJ2-1; D is unclear. Trimming removed 1 base from V and 8 bases from J, with 15 bases in between. CDR1 and CDR2 from the germline V gene are SGHVS and FQNEAQ. This CDR3 has 15 amino acids. CDR3 sequence reads: CASSLGTGQLYEQFF. The CDR3 DNA reads as TGTGCCAGCAGCTTAGGTACTGGTCAGTTGTATGAGCAGTTCTTC.

This clonotype was counted a few times. V gene TRBV15 combines with J gene TRBJ1-5; D is perhaps TRBD1 (6 bases). CDR1 and CDR2 from the germline V gene are LNHNV and YYDKDF (reference sequence). V was pared by 3 bases and J by 5 bases, with 17 bases between. This CDR3 region has 16 residues. The CDR3 here is CATSRDRGGADQPQHF. The DNA of the CDR3 is TGTGCCACCAGCAGGGATCGGGGGGGCGCAGATCAGCCCCAGCATTTT.

This sequence joins TRBV14 and TRBJ1-1, with D unresolved. This CDR3 region has 13 residues. V lost 4 bases, J lost 11 bases, and 17 bases lay in between. CDR1 SGHDN and CDR2 FVKESK come from the germline V gene. CDR3 loop: CASSPPLWPAAFF. The CDR3 DNA follows: TGTGCCAGCAGCCCCCCCCTCTGGCCGGCGGCTTTCTTT.

This chain uses TRBV28 with TRBJ1-2, with D possibly being TRBD1 (6 bases). The V end was cut by 4 bases, the J end by 0 bases, with 15 bases between. The CDR3 consists of 16 residues. Germline CDR1 and CDR2: MDHEN and SYDVKM. CDR3 sequence: CASSWAGVKANYGYTF. The CDR3 DNA reads TGTGCCAGCAGTTGGGCAGGGGTAAAAGCTAACTATGGCTACACCTTC.

The chain employs TRBV5-6 and TRBJ1-4; weak D call: TRBD1 (5 bases). Germline-derived CDR1 and CDR2 are SGHDT and YYEEEE. V lost 4 bases, J lost 4 bases, and 11 bases lay in between. The CDR3 is 14 amino acids. The CDR3 protein is CASSRDSLNEKLFF. CDR3 nucleotide sequence: TGTGCCAGCAGCCGCGACAGCCTTAATGAAAAACTGTTTTTT.

The rearrangement links TRBV5-4 to TRBJ2-5; D might be TRBD1 or TRBD2, each matching 5 bases. Germline V gene data show CDR1 as SGHNT and CDR2 as YYREEE (reference sequence). Deletions cut 6 bases from V and 3 bases from J, with 24 bases between. This CDR3 contains 17 residues. CDR3 in amino acids: CASIPGTASDTKETQYF. The DNA for the CDR3 is TGTGCCAGCATCCCGGGGACGGCTTCAGACACCAAAGAGACCCAGTACTTC.

The V gene is TRBV7-6, the J gene TRBJ2-7; D is unclear. With 1 base removed from V and 3 bases from J, the gap between germline ends came to 7 bases. The CDR3 totals 13 residues. CDR1 and CDR2 (germline): SGHVS, FNYEAQ. CDR3 DNA sequence: TGTGCCAGCAGCTTAGGGGAAAGCTACGAGCAGTACTTC. It encodes CASSLGESYEQYF.

V and J are TRBV3-1 and TRBJ1-5, with no clear D. The CDR3 sequence is 15 residues long. Per germline, CDR1 LGHDT and CDR2 YNNKEL (reference sequence). V lost 4 bases and J lost 0, with 10 bases in between. This CDR3 reads CASSPEYHSNQPQHF. CDR3 nucleotides: TGTGCCAGCAGCCCGGAGTACCATAGCAATCAGCCCCAGCATTTT.

The chain joins TRBV12-3 or TRBV12-4 to TRBJ2-2; D is unclear. Deletions cut 6 bases from V and 5 bases from J, with 13 bases between. The CDR3 length is 14 residues. The CDR3 sequence is CASSPIRKTGELFF. CDR3 DNA: TGTGCCAGCAGCCCCATAAGGAAGACCGGGGAGCTGTTTTTT.

CDR3 coding DNA: TGTGCCAGCAGCCCGGCAGTTGGGGGCGCGAACACCGGGGAGCTGTTTTTT. Its translation: CASSPAVGGANTGELFF. The chain employs TRBV7-3 and TRBJ2-2; possibly TRBD1 for D (6 bases). V gave up 5 bases and J gave up 0 bases, with 16 bases separating them. The CDR3 is 17 amino acids. CDR1 SGHTA and CDR2 FQGTGA come from the germline V gene.

The rearrangement uses TRBV12-5 and TRBJ2-7; 11 bases line up with TRBD1. Trimming at V came to 1 base and at J to 3 bases, leaving 8 bases not matched to a gene. The CDR3 sequence is 17 residues long. CDR1 and CDR2 from the germline V gene are LGHNT and FRNRAP. DNA of the CDR3: TGTGCTAGTGGTTTGGCGCCGGGACAGGGGGTATACTACGAGCAGTACTTC. Its translation is CASGLAPGQGVYYEQYF.

The chain links TRBV15 to TRBJ2-3; D remains unclear. Germline assignment: CDR1 LNHNV and CDR2 YYDKDF (reference sequence). With 2 bases removed from V and 1 base from J, the gap between germline ends came to 4 bases. CDR3 length equals 13 residues. DNA for the CDR3: TGTGCCACCAGCAGATATCGCACAGATACGCAGTATTTT. It translates to CATSRYRTDTQYF.

V usage is TRBV4-1 and J usage is TRBJ2-7, with a possible D match to TRBD2 (6 bases). Deletions cut 4 bases from V and 2 bases from J, with 12 bases between. CDR3 length: 14 amino acids. CDR1 and CDR2 from the germline V gene are MGHRA and YSYEKL. CDR3 DNA sequence: TGCGCCAGCAGCCGGGGAGGAGGAACCTACGAGCAGTACTTC. Translated, it gives CASSRGGGTYEQYF.

This chain connects TRBV5-1 to TRBJ2-3, with D possibly matching TRBD2 (6 bases). The V end was cut by 7 bases, the J end by 0 bases, with 15 bases between. Germline V gives CDR1 SGHRS, CDR2 YFSETQ. The CDR3 contains 15 residues. The CDR3 DNA reads as TGCGCCAGCTCCTTGAGGAGGGCGAGCACAGATACGCAGTATTTT. Amino acid sequence: CASSLRRASTDTQYF.

This clonotype has just one count. V gene TRBV20-1 combines with J gene TRBJ2-5; 7 bases line up with TRBD1. Germline trimming cut 6 bases from V and 5 bases from J; bases unmatched to any gene: 18. Per germline, CDR1 DFQATT and CDR2 SNEGSKA (reference sequence). The CDR3 totals 16 residues. The chain's CDR3 is CSARQPNRGGPETQYF. CDR3 coding DNA: TGCAGTGCCCGCCAACCGAACAGGGGCGGTCCTGAGACCCAGTACTTC.

The genes are TRBV7-2 and TRBJ2-5, with TRBD2 matching 10 bases. Trimming at V came to 7 bases and at J to 1 base, leaving 6 bases not matched to a gene. The germline CDR1 and CDR2 sequences are SGHTA and FQGNSA. The CDR3 totals 15 residues. For the CDR3, the DNA is TGTGCCAGCACAACAGCGGGAGGGGTCCAAGAGACCCAGTACTTC. This sequence encodes CASTTAGGVQETQYF.

This clonotype was detected a few times. The chain joins TRBV6-6 to TRBJ2-7, with D hard to call. The CDR3 loop spans 12 amino acids. Germline CDR1 MNHNY, CDR2 SVGAGI (reference sequence). V was pared by 2 bases and J by 3 bases, with 5 bases between. The chain's CDR3 is CASSYLYYEQYF. CDR3 sequence (DNA): TGTGCCAGCAGTTACCTATACTACGAGCAGTACTTC.

V usage is TRBV5-1 and J usage is TRBJ2-6; the D is unclear. CDR1 SGHRS and CDR2 YFSETQ come from the germline V gene. This CDR3 is built from 18 residues. Trimming shortened V by 0 bases and J by 0 bases, and 13 bases separated the two germline ends. CDR3 sequence reads: CASSLAASWVSGANVLTF. The CDR3 DNA follows: TGCGCCAGCAGCTTGGCCGCAAGCTGGGTCTCTGGGGCCAACGTCCTGACTTTC.

This sequence joins TRBV3-1 and TRBJ2-1, with D hard to call. Germline-derived CDR1 and CDR2 are LGHDT and YNNKEL (reference sequence). V was clipped by 0 bases and J by 4 bases, with 19 bases between them. The CDR3 has 18 amino acids. The CDR3 DNA sequence: TGTGCCAGCAGCCAAGAACGGCTAGGGCGGCAACAATACAATGAGCAGTTCTTC. Its translation is CASSQERLGRQQYNEQFF.

The rearrangement uses TRBV14 and TRBJ2-5; 15 positions match TRBD2. Losses at the gene ends were 3 bases for V and 7 bases for J; bases not matched to a gene: 6. This CDR3 spans 16 amino acids. The germline gives CDR1 SGHDN, CDR2 FVKESK. CDR3 DNA sequence: TGTGCCAGCAGCCACGGACTAGCGGGGGGGCGAGGGACCCAGTACTTC. This codes for CASSHGLAGGRGTQYF.

The rearrangement uses TRBV27 and TRBJ2-7; D could derive from TRBD1 or TRBD2 (5 bases each). CDR1 is MNHEY, CDR2 SMNVEV, per germline (reference sequence). Trimming removed 4 bases at V and 2 bases at J, with 15 bases between. The CDR3 is 15 amino acids. CDR3 DNA: TGTGCCAGCAGTTACGGGGCCCACTATACCTACGAGCAGTACTTC. This encodes CASSYGAHYTYEQYF.